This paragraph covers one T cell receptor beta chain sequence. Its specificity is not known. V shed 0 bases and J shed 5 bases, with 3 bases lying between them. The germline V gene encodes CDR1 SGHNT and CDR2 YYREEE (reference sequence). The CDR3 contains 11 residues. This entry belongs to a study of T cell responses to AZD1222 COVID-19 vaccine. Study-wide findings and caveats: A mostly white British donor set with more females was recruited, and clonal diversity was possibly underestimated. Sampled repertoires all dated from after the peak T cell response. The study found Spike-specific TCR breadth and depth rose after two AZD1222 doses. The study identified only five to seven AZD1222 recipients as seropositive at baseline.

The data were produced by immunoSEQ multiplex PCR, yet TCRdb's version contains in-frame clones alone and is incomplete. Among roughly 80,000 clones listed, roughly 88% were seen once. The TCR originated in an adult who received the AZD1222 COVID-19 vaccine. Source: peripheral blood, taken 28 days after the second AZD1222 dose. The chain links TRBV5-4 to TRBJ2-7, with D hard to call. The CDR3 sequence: CASSLVNEQYF. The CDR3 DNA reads TGTGCCAGCAGCTTGGTGAACGAGCAGTACTTC.